These 17 T cell receptor beta chains came from one sample sequenced in a study of T cell repertoires in cytomegalovirus infection. One entry per CDR3 protein results from TCRdb running MiXCR on the reads. The table has 200,000 to 300,000 distinct CDR3 sequences, 10% to 15% seen once; the top ten hold 1.5% to 2%. Sequenced material: PBMCs. The receptors were gathered from a human donor in good health (CMV status not recorded). Some clones in this sample may be carry-over from other donors' samples.

This sequence joins TRBV4-2 and TRBJ2-5; D not resolved. Germline assignment: CDR1 LGHNA and CDR2 YNFKEQ. V lost 1 base and J lost 3, with 15 bases in between. The CDR3 extends over 16 amino acids. CDR3 coding DNA: TGTGCCAGCAGCCAAGTTGGATCAGTTTACAAAGAGACCCAGTACTTC. Protein product: CASSQVGSVYKETQYF.

This clonotype has a count of ten or more. The chain carries TRBV11-3 and TRBJ2-1, with no clear D. V lost 7 bases and J 5 bases, leaving 21 bases between the germline ends. The CDR3 is 16 residues long. Looked up from germline, CDR1 is SGHNT and CDR2 is YENEEA. CDR3 nucleotide sequence: TGTGCCAGCACCGCGGACCAGTTTACGAATAACAATGAGCAGTTCTTC. As protein: CASTADQFTNNNEQFF.

Ten or more counts support this clonotype. The rearrangement uses TRBV19 and TRBJ1-5; possibly TRBD1 for D (5 bases). There are 14 residues in the CDR3. The ends were cut back, 3 bases at V and 5 bases at J, with 11 bases in the middle. Germline-derived CDR1 and CDR2 are LNHDA and SQIVND (reference sequence). CDR3 region: CASSMGQGYQPQHF. CDR3 sequence (DNA): TGTGCCAGTAGTATGGGGCAGGGTTATCAGCCCCAGCATTTT.

The chain carries TRBV20-1 and TRBJ1-1; a weak D match, TRBD1 (5 bases). The CDR3 is 17 residues long. V shed 0 bases and J shed 0 bases, with 17 bases lying between them. Germline V gene lookup returns CDR1 DFQATT and CDR2 SNEGSKA (reference sequence). The CDR3 bases are TGCAGTGCTAGAGATCGCAGGGCCTCGCTTATGAACACTGAAGCTTTCTTT. This sequence encodes CSARDRRASLMNTEAFF.

This clonotype was seen at least ten times. The CDR3 DNA reads as TGTGCCAGCACAAGGGACAGGGGAAATGAAAAACTGTTTTTT. Translated: CASTRDRGNEKLFF. The gene calls are TRBV7-2 and TRBJ1-4; 10 bases map to TRBD1. The junction had 4 bases not matched to a gene; V was cut back by 7 bases and J by 5 bases. This CDR3 is 14 amino acids long. The V gene's germline CDR1 is SGHTA and CDR2 FQGNSA.

This clonotype was observed a handful of times. The rearrangement links TRBV20-1 to TRBJ1-4; 7 nucleotides line up with TRBD1. V was pared by 1 base and J by 7 bases, with 6 bases of the junction left unmatched. Germline V lookup: CDR1 DFQATT, CDR2 SNEGSKA (reference sequence). The CDR3 consists of 14 residues. CDR3 sequence: CSARGRGQGEKLFF. The CDR3 DNA is TGCAGTGCTAGAGGGAGGGGGCAAGGTGAAAAACTGTTTTTT.

This clonotype came up many times. The rearrangement joins TRBV5-1 to TRBJ1-5; D uncertain. Trimming took off 0 bases at V and 10 bases at J, with 11 bases between the two ends. There are 13 residues in the CDR3. CDR1 is SGHRS and CDR2 is YFSETQ in the germline V gene. The CDR3 region is CASSLDGVDPQHF. In nucleotides, the CDR3 is TGCGCCAGCAGCTTGGACGGGGTCGATCCCCAGCATTTT.

This clonotype came up many times. The CDR3 protein is CASSLWGGTGNEQFF. CDR3 bases: TGTGCCAGCAGCTTATGGGGGGGGACAGGGAATGAGCAGTTCTTC. The chain carries TRBV7-3 and TRBJ2-1; TRBD1 matches at 9 bases. From germline, CDR1 is SGHTA and CDR2 FQGTGA. Trimming removed 2 bases from V and 7 bases from J; junction bases left unmatched: 6. The CDR3 consists of 15 residues.

This clonotype was seen at least ten times. The CDR3 reads CASSYQRSRYNEQFF. In DNA, the CDR3 is TGTGCCAGCAGCTACCAGCGGAGCCGTTACAATGAGCAGTTCTTC. The rearrangement joins TRBV7-8 to TRBJ2-1; D perhaps matches TRBD2 (5 bases). The CDR3 runs 15 residues. Trimming pared 4 bases from V and 4 bases from J, leaving 14 bases between. Germline loops: CDR1 SGHVS, CDR2 FQNEAQ.

There are a few counts of this clonotype. The chain couples TRBV5-6 to TRBJ2-1; no reliable D call. This CDR3 contains 13 residues. Looked up from germline, CDR1 is SGHDT and CDR2 is YYEEEE. V was clipped by 4 bases and J by 6 bases, with 11 bases between them. The CDR3 bases are TGTGCCAGCAGCGCCGTCCCAGGCAATGAGCAGTTCTTC. Its protein product is CASSAVPGNEQFF.

This clonotype was counted at least ten times. V usage is TRBV7-9 and J usage is TRBJ2-4, with 7 bases lining up with TRBD1. V shed 0 bases and J 0 bases; nucleotides not matched to a gene: 8. The CDR3 has 18 residues. Germline V gene sequence: CDR1 SEHNR, CDR2 FQNEAQ (reference sequence). CDR3 sequence reads: CASSLADSGQIAKNIQYF. The CDR3 region has the DNA TGTGCCAGCAGCTTAGCCGACTCGGGACAGATAGCCAAAAACATTCAGTACTTC.

A few counts support this clonotype. This chain connects TRBV25-1 to TRBJ2-7; 7 positions match TRBD1. With V trimmed by 9 bases and J by 3 bases, 5 bases remained unmatched. This CDR3 is built from 12 residues. The germline gives CDR1 MGHDK, CDR2 SYGVNS. DNA for the CDR3: TGTGCCAGTCAACGGGACAGCTACGAGCAGTACTTC. Amino acids: CASQRDSYEQYF.

This clonotype has ten or more counts. The CDR3 DNA sequence: TGTGCCAGCAGTCTTGCGGAACGGGGGCCCCAGCATTTT. It specifies CASSLAERGPQHF. V and J are TRBV12-3 or TRBV12-4 and TRBJ1-5; no clear D. The CDR3 consists of 13 residues. Trimming removed 5 bases at V and 9 bases at J, with 14 bases between.

This clonotype was counted ten times or more. This chain connects TRBV6-2 or TRBV6-3 to TRBJ1-5, with a possible D match to TRBD1 (5 bases). There are 13 residues in the CDR3. Germline loops: CDR1 MNHEY, CDR2 SVGEGT. The V gene lost 5 bases and the J gene lost 7 bases, with 12 bases spanning the gap. The CDR3 here is CASSNGPGQPQHF. The CDR3 DNA is TGTGCCAGCAGTAATGGGCCAGGGCAGCCCCAGCATTTT.

At least ten counts were recorded for this clonotype. This sequence joins TRBV7-2 and TRBJ2-7, with a weak D call TRBD2 (5 bases). The CDR3 is 15 residues long. Trimming took off 5 bases at V and 2 bases at J, with 16 bases between the two ends. Germline CDR1 and CDR2: SGHTA and FQGNSA. For the CDR3, the DNA is TGTGCCAGCAGCCCGAGCGGAGCTACTACCTACGAGCAGTACTTC. This sequence encodes CASSPSGATTYEQYF.

This rearrangement joins TRBV3-1 to TRBJ2-3; 10 bases match TRBD2. Germline CDR1 is LGHDT and CDR2 is YNNKEL (reference sequence). The CDR3 consists of 17 residues. V lost 3 bases and J lost 7; bases outside the gene matches: 13. The CDR3 DNA sequence: TGTGCCAGCAGCCAGGAGACCCTAGCGGGAGTGGGAAATACGCAGTATTTT. As protein: CASSQETLAGVGNTQYF.

DNA for the CDR3: TGTGCCAGCAGTGAAAGGGTTAACACCGGGGAGCTGTTTTTT. This gives the protein CASSERVNTGELFF. The V and J genes are TRBV2 and TRBJ2-2; unclear D gene. With 2 bases removed from V and 2 bases from J, the gap between germline ends came to 6 bases. The germline V gene has CDR1 SNHLY and CDR2 FYNNEI. This CDR3 region has 14 residues.